The present TCR beta chain was sequenced within a study of long-term antiretroviral therapy in people with HIV. Germline CDR1 reads MNHEY; CDR2 reads SVGAGI. V lost 6 bases and J 4 bases, leaving 7 bases between the germline ends. The CDR3 consists of 11 residues. Before DNA extraction, about 1-10 million cryopreserved PBMC were held in the samples. The assay used was immunoSEQ (version v3.0), run at survey level. TCRdb keeps only in-frame clones here, not all; method: immunoSEQ multiplex PCR. The sample has approximately 41,000 clones, roughly 80% seen once. Study-wide results and caveats: ART-treated samples gained diversity yet remained below transplant donor controls.

About this clone: What it binds is unknown.

The source of this sequence is a young man with HIV. The sequencing used unsorted PBMCs, collected 1.5 years after starting antiretroviral therapy. The gene calls are TRBV6-5 and TRBJ2-7, with D possibly being TRBD1 (6 bases). The CDR3 here is CASRGGYEQYF. The CDR3 DNA reads TGTGCCAGCAGAGGGGGTTACGAGCAGTACTTC.